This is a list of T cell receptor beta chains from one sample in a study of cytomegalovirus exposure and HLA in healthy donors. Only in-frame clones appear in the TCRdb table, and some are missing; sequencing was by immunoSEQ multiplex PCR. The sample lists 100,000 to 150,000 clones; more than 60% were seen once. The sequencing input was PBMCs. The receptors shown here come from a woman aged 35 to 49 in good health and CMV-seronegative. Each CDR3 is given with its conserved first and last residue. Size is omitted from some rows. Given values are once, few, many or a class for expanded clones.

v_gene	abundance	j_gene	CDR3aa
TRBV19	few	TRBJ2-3	CASSIDGISSDTQYF
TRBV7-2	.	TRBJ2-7	CASSQRTKGTGIREQYF
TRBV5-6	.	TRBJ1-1	CASSSEQMSRWNTEAFF
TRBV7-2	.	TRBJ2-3	CASSLGLAGRTDTQYF
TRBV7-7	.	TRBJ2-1	CASSLGSAGGYNEQFF
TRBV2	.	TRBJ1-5	CASSELGQTYSNQPQHF
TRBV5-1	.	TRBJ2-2	CASSLARLAGAGGELFF
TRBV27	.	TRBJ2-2	CASTGDTGELFF
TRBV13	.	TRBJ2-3	CASSLSPPGRPTDTQYF
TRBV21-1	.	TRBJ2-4	CASSKGRDREAKNSQYF
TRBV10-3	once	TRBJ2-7	CAISDYYEQYF
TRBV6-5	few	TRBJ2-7	CASGRDRRDEQYF
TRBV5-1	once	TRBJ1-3	CASRSGAGNTIYF
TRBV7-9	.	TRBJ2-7	CASTGTPTYEQYF
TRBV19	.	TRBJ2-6	CASRAGLGAGGVSGANVLTF
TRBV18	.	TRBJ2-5	CASSSGLAGETQYF
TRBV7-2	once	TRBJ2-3	CASSPGLAGATSPYF
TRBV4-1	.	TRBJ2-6	CASSQDKKEGLAGFGANVLTF
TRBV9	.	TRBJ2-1	CASSVAGGQGFYNEQFF
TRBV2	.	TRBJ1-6	CASNPGVGLSPLHF
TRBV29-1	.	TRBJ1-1	CSNVPVSVDTEAFF
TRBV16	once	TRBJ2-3	CASTARDTQYF
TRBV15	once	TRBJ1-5	CATSIANQPQHF
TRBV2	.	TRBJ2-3	CASSERGAQDTQYF
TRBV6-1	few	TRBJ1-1	CASRTGKNEYTEAFF
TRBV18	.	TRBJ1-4	CASSSTEWANEKLFF
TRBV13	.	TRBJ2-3	CASSLRLVSTDTQYF
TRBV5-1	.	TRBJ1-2	CASSSSYGYTF
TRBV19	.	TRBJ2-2	CASRPGHGAGELFF
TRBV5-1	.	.	CASSSLAGPSYEQYF
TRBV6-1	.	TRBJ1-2	CASSVGNYGYTF
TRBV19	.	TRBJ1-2	CATRVGTANYGYTF
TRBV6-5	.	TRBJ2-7	CASAAGDAANYEQYF
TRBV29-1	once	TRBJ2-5	CSGGRLAETQYF
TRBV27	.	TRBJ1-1	CASSGTGMWDTEAFF
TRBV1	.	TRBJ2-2	CTSSQEKEGARGTGELFF
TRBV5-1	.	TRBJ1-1	CASSSFGGGVATEAFF
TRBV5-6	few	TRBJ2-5	CASSGQGRGGETQYF
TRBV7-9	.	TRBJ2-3	CASSFGLAGGPSTDTQYF
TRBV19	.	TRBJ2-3	CASSIDSGGGVDTQYF
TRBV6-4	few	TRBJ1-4	CASSYYRDRDEKLFF
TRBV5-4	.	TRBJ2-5	CASSLSGAQETQYF
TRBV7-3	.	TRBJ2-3	CASSLGLASTDTQYF
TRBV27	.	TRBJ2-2	CASSFGGRANTGELFF
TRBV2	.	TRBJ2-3	CASRVGQPDTQYF
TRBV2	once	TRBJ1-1	CASSEYSTLEAFF
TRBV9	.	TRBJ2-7	CASSVGAGAGQYF
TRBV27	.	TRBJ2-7	CASSPELAGVSYEQYF
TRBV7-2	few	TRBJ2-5	CASSPEPGGQETQYF
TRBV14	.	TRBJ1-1	CASSQSLGNTEAFF
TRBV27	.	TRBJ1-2	CASRAVGYTF
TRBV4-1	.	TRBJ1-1	CASSRNLQDLVTEAFF